This T cell receptor (beta chain) was documented in a study of shared clonotypes between healthy human individuals. Study observations and caveats: Non-shared clonotypes displayed generation probabilities falling below those of clonotypes present in all four donors. Sampling used blood alone; tissue repertoires probably differ.

This CDR3 comprises 16 residues. Trimming left V 1 base short and J 7 bases short, with 17 bases between. Germline loops: CDR1 LGHNA, CDR2 YNFKEQ. This clone was seen only a few times. Its target is unknown. This table comes from immunoSEQ multiplex PCR, and its TCRdb copy is limited to in-frame clones, with some not included. Of about 1 million clones listed, under 80% are singletons. The clonotype comes from a young man in good health. This chain links TRBV4-2 with TRBJ2-1; D gene uncertain. Sequencing was done on a sample of memory CD4+ T cells sorted from blood. Subset defined: CD45RA-negative fraction. This chain's CDR3 is CASSQVDLPQTNEQFF. For the CDR3, the DNA is TGTGCCAGCAGCCAAGTAGACCTCCCTCAGACTAATGAGCAGTTCTTC.